This T cell receptor beta chain was obtained from a study of T cells in Graves' hyperthyroidism and ophthalmopathy. This clonotype was detected many times. The antigen remains undetermined. The study's findings and limits: Among clonotypes expanded in thyroid above 0.001, most were also found in blood.

Researchers amplified the TCR beta CDR3 regions from RNA transcripts. RT-PCR in the first round (using the HTBI primer set) targeted the TCR CDR3. Each CDR3 protein gets one entry after TCRdb re-called the multiplex PCR reads with MiXCR. The sample has some 600,000 distinct CDR3 sequences; more than 45% are singletons. The sequencing sample was made of peripheral blood or thyroid tissue (not recorded which). This TCR came from a woman between 18 and 30 years old with Graves' hyperthyroidism.

The CDR3 protein is CSVDPARGLDGYTF. CDR3 in DNA: TGCAGCGTTGACCCGGCCAGGGGGCTTGATGGCTACACCTTC. The chain is built from TRBV29-1 and TRBJ1-2, with 8 nucleotides matching TRBD1. Germline CDR1 and CDR2: SQVTM and ANQGSEA. The CDR3 contains 14 residues. V gave up 3 bases and J gave up 6 bases; unmatched junction bases: 9.